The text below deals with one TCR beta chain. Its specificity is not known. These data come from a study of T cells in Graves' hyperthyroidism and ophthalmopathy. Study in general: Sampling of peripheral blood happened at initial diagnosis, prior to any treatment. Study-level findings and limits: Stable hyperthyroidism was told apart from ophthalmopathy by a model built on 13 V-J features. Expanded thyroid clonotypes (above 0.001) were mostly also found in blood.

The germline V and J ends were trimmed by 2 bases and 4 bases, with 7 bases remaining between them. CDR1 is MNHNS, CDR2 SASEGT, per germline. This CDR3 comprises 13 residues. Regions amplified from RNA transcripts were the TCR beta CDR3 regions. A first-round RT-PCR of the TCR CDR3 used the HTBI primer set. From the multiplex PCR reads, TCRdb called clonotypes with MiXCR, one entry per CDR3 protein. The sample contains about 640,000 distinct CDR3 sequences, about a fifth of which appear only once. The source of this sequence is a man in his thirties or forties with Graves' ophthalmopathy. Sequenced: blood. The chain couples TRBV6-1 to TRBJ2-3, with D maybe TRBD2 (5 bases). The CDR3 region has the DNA TGTGCCAGCAGTGAAAGGAGGCCAGATACGCAGTATTTT. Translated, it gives CASSERRPDTQYF.